This T cell receptor beta chain was sequenced in a study of blood T cells in healthy people across ages. A second about 7 to 11 cycle PCR used barcoded and J-beta primers. TCRdb re-analysed the 5' RACE reads in MiXCR, keeping a single row per CDR3 protein. The sample holds 1.8 million or so distinct CDR3 sequences, 30% to 40% seen once. V trimming: 2 bases; J trimming: 5 bases; junction bases outside the gene matches: 9. Germline CDR1 SGHNT, CDR2 YENEEA. This CDR3 is built from 15 residues. This TCR came from a human donor in good health. The chain is built from TRBV11-3 and TRBJ2-7; TRBD2 matches 7 bases. The source material was blood. The CDR3 sequence is CASSLTGGGPDEQYF. In DNA form, the CDR3 reads TGTGCCAGCAGCTTAACGGGCGGGGGTCCGGACGAGCAGTACTTC.